Below are 25 T cell receptor beta chains sequenced from a single sample in a study of T cell changes during pregnancy in multiple sclerosis. Assay: immunoSEQ multiplex PCR; the TCRdb copy retains only in-frame clones and omits some. The sample records about 50,000 clones, under 95% being singletons. The source material was CD8+ T cells from peripheral blood mononuclear cells, sampled before pregnancy. Receptors were obtained from a female donor with multiple sclerosis, enrolled in a pregnancy study.

The chain carries TRBV10-2 and TRBJ1-5, with D tentatively TRBD1 (5 bases). The germline V gene encodes CDR1 WSHSY and CDR2 SAAADI. Trimming took off 6 bases at V and 5 bases at J, with 17 bases between the two ends. The CDR3 length is 15 residues. CDR3 residues: CASSNGQTEDQPQHF. In DNA, the CDR3 is TGCGCCAGCAGCAACGGCCAGACAGAGGATCAGCCCCAGCATTTT.

The chain links TRBV6-6 to TRBJ2-7; 16 nucleotides agree with TRBD2. Trimming cost V 7 bases and J 6 bases; bases outside gene matches: 6. The CDR3 has 15 amino acids. The germline V gene encodes CDR1 MNHNY and CDR2 SVGAGI (reference sequence). The CDR3 region has the DNA TGTGCCAGCACCGAGGGACTAGCGGGAGGGCCCGAGCAGTACTTC. Translating gives CASTEGLAGGPEQYF.

In this sample, this clone turned up once. This chain connects TRBV27 to TRBJ2-1, with TRBD2 matching 13 bases. The V and J ends lost 2 bases and 12 bases, in that order; junction bases with no gene match: 13. The CDR3 length is 17 residues. Germline V gene sequence: CDR1 MNHEY, CDR2 SMNVEV (reference sequence). Here the CDR3 reads CASSLEGLAGLRLGQFF. CDR3 DNA: TGTGCCAGCAGTTTAGAGGGACTAGCGGGATTGAGGTTAGGGCAGTTCTTC.

The chain carries TRBV2 and TRBJ2-1, with a weak D call TRBD2 (5 bases). The CDR3 extends over 11 amino acids. Germline lookup yields CDR1 SNHLY and CDR2 FYNNEI. V shed 4 bases and J shed 10 bases, with 8 bases lying between them. The CDR3 loop is CASSVGNEQFF. The CDR3 DNA is TGTGCCAGCAGTGTCGGGAACGAGCAGTTCTTC.

This chain joins TRBV5-4 and TRBJ1-4; a weak D match, TRBD1 (5 bases). This CDR3 contains 15 residues. Trimming shortened V by 4 bases and J by 2 bases, and 12 bases separated the two germline ends. Germline V gives CDR1 SGHNT, CDR2 YYREEE (reference sequence). CDR3 DNA sequence: TGTGCCAGCAGCGGGGGGGTAGGGACTAATGAAAAACTGTTTTTT. This gives the protein CASSGGVGTNEKLFF.

V usage is TRBV6-4 and J usage is TRBJ2-3, with 8 positions matching TRBD2. Germline CDR1 is MRHNA and CDR2 is SNTAGT. The CDR3 loop spans 16 amino acids. J gave up 6 bases and V 3 bases, and 11 bases lay outside the gene matches. The CDR3 loop reads CASSERAGDGSDTQYF. CDR3 sequence (DNA): TGTGCCAGCAGTGAGCGAGCGGGAGACGGTTCGGATACGCAGTATTTT.

CDR3 nucleotide sequence: TGTGCCAGTAGTCCCAGCTCCTACGAGCAGTACTTC. Residues: CASSPSSYEQYF. The rearrangement links TRBV19 to TRBJ2-7; D remains ambiguous. The length of the CDR3 is 12 residues. Trimming cost V 5 bases and J 0 bases, with 5 bases left between them. CDR1 LNHDA and CDR2 SQIVND come from the germline V gene (reference sequence).

The chain is built from TRBV9 and TRBJ2-7; TRBD1 matches at 7 bases. Germline V gives CDR1 SGDLS, CDR2 YYNGEE. The CDR3 covers 18 residues. The trim removed 4 bases at V and 1 base at J, leaving 17 bases unmatched. Here the CDR3 DNA reads TGTGCCAGCAGCCCTTCACCTCGACAGGGCTCGGGGTCCTACGAGCAGTACTTC. It codes for CASSPSPRQGSGSYEQYF.

The V gene is TRBV19, the J gene TRBJ1-1; 7 bases are shared with TRBD1. The ends lost 6 bases at V and 11 bases at J; junction bases unmatched: 6. Germline loops: CDR1 LNHDA, CDR2 SQIVND (reference sequence). The CDR3 is made up of 11 amino acids. The CDR3 protein is CASRDGRGAFF. The CDR3 DNA is TGTGCCAGTAGGGATGGCAGGGGGGCTTTCTTT.

This rearrangement joins TRBV7-3 to TRBJ2-7; TRBD2 aligns across 7 bases. Looked up from germline, CDR1 is SGHTA and CDR2 is FQGTGA. With V trimmed by 3 bases and J by 2 bases, 4 bases remained unmatched. The CDR3 runs 14 residues. This chain's CDR3 is CASSLGAGPYEQYF. For the CDR3, the DNA is TGTGCCAGCAGCTTGGGAGCGGGACCCTACGAGCAGTACTTC. Looking up the rest from reference TRBV7-3 and TRBJ2-7 gives the full variable domain: GAGVSQTPSNKVTEKGKYVELRCDPISGHTALYWYRQSLGQGPEFLIYFQGTGAADDSGLPNDRFFAVRPEGSVSTLKIQRTERGDSAVYLCASSLGAGPYEQYFGPGTRLTVT.

This chain links TRBV6-1 with TRBJ2-3; tentatively, D is TRBD2 (5 bases). Germline V lookup: CDR1 MNHNS, CDR2 SASEGT. The CDR3 is 13 amino acids. Trimming removed 7 bases at V and 2 bases at J, with 10 bases between. The CDR3 loop is CASTGAVTDTQYF. The DNA of the CDR3 is TGTGCCAGCACCGGAGCGGTCACAGATACGCAGTATTTT.

This rearrangement joins TRBV30 to TRBJ2-7, with D possibly TRBD1 on 5 matching bases. Germline V lookup: CDR1 GTSNPN, CDR2 SVGIG (reference sequence). This CDR3 has 14 amino acids. Between the trimmed V and J ends, which lost 4 bases and 0 bases, there was a span of 13 bases. The CDR3 sequence is CAWNWADSSYEQYF. The CDR3, as DNA: TGTGCCTGGAATTGGGCAGACAGCTCCTACGAGCAGTACTTC.

The CDR3 DNA is TGTGCCAGCAGCTTGGCCGGGGGGAATGGCTACACCTTC. Encoded protein: CASSLAGGNGYTF. The V and J genes are TRBV5-6 and TRBJ1-2; D may be TRBD1 (5 bases). Trimming left V 0 bases short and J 6 bases short, with 9 bases between. The CDR3 contains 13 residues. Germline V CDR1 and CDR2: SGHDT, YYEEEE. The full variable domain, completed using reference TRBV5-6 and TRBJ1-2, is DAGVTQSPTHLIKTRGQQVTLRCSPKSGHDTVSWYQQALGQGPQFIFQYYEEEERQRGNFPDRFSGHQFPNYSSELNVNALLLGDSALYLCASSLAGGNGYTFGSGTRLTVV.

This chain uses TRBV7-8 with TRBJ1-5, with 12 bases matching TRBD1. The CDR3 has 19 amino acids. Trimming took 5 bases from V and 4 from J; bases not matched to a gene: 15. Per germline, CDR1 SGHVS and CDR2 FQNEAQ. The CDR3 bases are TGTGCCAGCAGCCAATCGCGGGACAGGGGGCGAATATGGAATCAGCCCCAGCATTTT. Amino acids: CASSQSRDRGRIWNQPQHF.

The chain recombines TRBV11-2 with TRBJ2-3, with D possibly matching TRBD2 (5 bases). Trimming pared 2 bases from V and 11 bases from J, leaving 8 bases between. The CDR3 runs to 11 residues. Germline CDR1 is SGHAT and CDR2 is FQNNGV. This chain's CDR3 is CASSLNEGQYF. The CDR3 DNA follows: TGTGCCAGCAGCTTAAACGAGGGGCAGTATTTT.

The V gene is TRBV11-2, the J gene TRBJ2-7; TRBD2 matches at 12 bases. CDR3 length: 14 residues. The V segment lost 8 bases and the J segment 2 bases; nucleotides outside the gene matches: 4. Germline CDR1 SGHAT, CDR2 FQNNGV. The CDR3 coding sequence is TGTGCCAGCGACCGGACTAGCGGGACCTACGAGCAGTACTTC. Its protein is CASDRTSGTYEQYF.

The chain employs TRBV27 and TRBJ1-3, with D possibly being TRBD1 (6 bases). The CDR3 totals 18 residues. V lost 0 bases to trimming and J lost 0 bases, with 15 bases between them. The V gene's germline CDR1 is MNHEY and CDR2 SMNVEV (reference sequence). DNA for the CDR3: TGTGCCAGCAGTTTATCGTTGACAGGTCTCATCTCTGGAAACACCATATATTTT. Protein product: CASSLSLTGLISGNTIYF.

The gene calls are TRBV5-6 and TRBJ2-1; unclear D gene. The CDR3 is made up of 11 amino acids. Germline CDR1 is SGHDT and CDR2 is YYEEEE. With 4 bases removed from V and 4 bases from J, the gap between germline ends came to 3 bases. The CDR3 bases are TGTGCCAGCAGCGCGTACAATGAGCAGTTCTTC. Protein sequence: CASSAYNEQFF.

This chain connects TRBV2 to TRBJ1-1, with D possibly TRBD1 on 5 matching bases. The V gene lost 7 bases and the J gene lost 3 bases, with 27 bases spanning the gap. The CDR3 contains 18 residues. CDR1 and CDR2 (germline): SNHLY, FYNNEI. CDR3: CASNLKGWGGRWDTEAFF. The CDR3 region has the DNA TGTGCCAGCAACCTCAAAGGTTGGGGGGGACGGTGGGACACTGAAGCTTTCTTT.

This chain uses TRBV5-5 with TRBJ1-2; TRBD1 is a possible D gene (5 bases). There are 14 residues in the CDR3. Germline assignment: CDR1 SGHKS and CDR2 YYEKEE (reference sequence). Trimming shortened V by 2 bases and J by 5 bases, and 13 bases separated the two germline ends. Written as DNA, the CDR3 is TGTGCCAGCAGCTTTGAGACAGAACCATATGGCTACACCTTC. Its translation is CASSFETEPYGYTF. Complete variable domain (other parts from reference TRBV5-5 and TRBJ1-2): DAGVTQSPTHLIKTRGQQVTLRCSPISGHKSVSWYQQVLGQGPQFIFQYYEKEERGRGNFPDRFSARQFPNYSSELNVNALLLGDSALYLCASSFETEPYGYTFGSGTRLTVV.

In its sample, this clone was seen a few times. This sequence joins TRBV6-1 and TRBJ1-4, with TRBD1 identical over 7 bases. The CDR3 length is 14 residues. Germline trimming cut 5 bases from V and 7 bases from J; bases unmatched to any gene: 7. Germline lookup yields CDR1 MNHNS and CDR2 SASEGT. CDR3 nucleotide sequence: TGTGCCAGCAGTTCCGGGACAGAAGGTGAAAAACTGTTTTTT. This encodes CASSSGTEGEKLFF.

The gene calls are TRBV7-6 and TRBJ2-1; TRBD2 aligns across 12 bases. This CDR3 has 17 residues. Trimming at V came to 1 base and at J to 7 bases, leaving 8 bases not matched to a gene. CDR1 is SGHVS and CDR2 is FNYEAQ in the germline V gene. The CDR3 reads CASSLEPGLAGRNEQFF. The CDR3 region has the DNA TGTGCCAGCAGCTTAGAGCCGGGACTAGCGGGTCGAAATGAGCAGTTCTTC.

The chain links TRBV7-9 to TRBJ2-7; possible D gene TRBD1, 5 bases. CDR1 is SEHNR, CDR2 FQNEAQ, per germline (reference sequence). The V end was cut by 3 bases, the J end by 7 bases, with 7 bases between. The CDR3 covers 11 residues. The CDR3, as DNA: TGTGCCAGCAGCTTCAGGGTAGAGCAGTACTTC. Its translation: CASSFRVEQYF. Complete variable domain (other parts from reference TRBV7-9 and TRBJ2-7): DTGVSQNPRHKITKRGQNVTFRCDPISEHNRLYWYRQTLGQGPEFLTYFQNEAQLEKSRLLSDRFSAERPKGSFSTLEIQRTEQGDSAMYLCASSFRVEQYFGPGTRLTVT.

The chain couples TRBV6-1 to TRBJ2-7; TRBD1 is a possible D gene (6 bases). This CDR3 has 13 amino acids. The germline CDR1 and CDR2 sequences are MNHNS and SASEGT. V lost 3 bases and J 5 bases, leaving 11 bases between the germline ends. The CDR3 nucleotides read TGTGCCAGCAGTGACTACAGGGTAGACGAGCAGTACTTC. Amino acids: CASSDYRVDEQYF.

The rearrangement links TRBV6-6 to TRBJ2-1; possible D gene TRBD1, 6 bases. Per germline, CDR1 MNHNY and CDR2 SVGAGI (reference sequence). The CDR3 contains 12 residues. Trimming left V 5 bases short and J 9 bases short, with 11 bases between. The CDR3 sequence is CASSPWTAEQFF. CDR3 bases: TGTGCCAGCAGTCCTTGGACAGCTGAGCAGTTCTTC.